The 23 T cell receptor beta chains below all came from one sample that was sequenced in a study of cytomegalovirus exposure and HLA in healthy donors. The study ran its PCR with 60 Vbeta and 13 Jbeta primers. Sequencing was performed with immunoSEQ multiplex PCR; in TCRdb, only in-frame clones are kept and a portion is missing. The repertoire holds some 100,000 clones, with about two thirds as singletons. Sequencing was performed on PBMCs. The receptors stem from a woman in her 50s in good health and CMV-seropositive.

The J gene is TRBJ2-1, the V gene TRBV7-6; TRBD2 aligns across 10 bases. CDR1 is SGHVS, CDR2 FNYEAQ, per germline. J gave up 9 bases and V 5 bases, and 13 bases lay outside the gene matches. The CDR3 extends over 16 amino acids. In nucleotides, the CDR3 is TGTGCCAGCAGCACTACGCTAGCGGGGGCGATGGGTGAGCAGTTCTTC. Translated, it gives CASSTTLAGAMGEQFF.

The chain is built from TRBV28 and TRBJ2-7; possible D gene TRBD2, 5 bases. The CDR3 loop spans 18 amino acids. The V gene lost 2 bases and the J gene lost 0 bases, with 20 bases spanning the gap. Germline V gives CDR1 MDHEN, CDR2 SYDVKM. The CDR3 region is CASSLPLSLAGPSYEQYF. CDR3 nucleotides: TGTGCCAGCAGTTTACCCCTCTCTCTGGCGGGCCCCTCCTACGAGCAGTACTTC.

The rearrangement uses TRBV27 and TRBJ1-1, with D unresolved. Germline loops: CDR1 MNHEY, CDR2 SMNVEV (reference sequence). The CDR3 totals 15 residues. V was trimmed by 5 bases and J by 1 base, leaving 14 bases between them. The CDR3 here is CASSQTRLGNTEAFF. CDR3 nucleotide sequence: TGTGCCAGCAGTCAGACTCGCCTAGGGAACACTGAAGCTTTCTTT.

This clone is a singleton in its sample. This rearrangement joins TRBV4-1 to TRBJ2-1, with D maybe TRBD2 (6 bases). CDR3 size: 16 residues. V was pared by 3 bases and J by 5 bases, with 17 bases between. CDR1 and CDR2 from the germline V gene are MGHRA and YSYEKL. The CDR3 is CASSQDYSESNNEQFF. The CDR3 nucleotides read TGCGCCAGCAGCCAGGACTACAGCGAATCCAACAATGAGCAGTTCTTC.

This clone has just a few counts. Mismatch with germline at one junction end may stem from a read error. The chain is built from TRBV4-2 and TRBJ2-1; D is unresolved. This CDR3 is 15 amino acids long. CDR1 and CDR2 (germline): LGHNA, YNFKEQ. The DNA of the CDR3 is TGTGCCAGCAGCCAAGATCTTAGCTCCAACAATGAGCAGTTCTTC. Encoded protein: CASSQDLSSNNEQFF.

V usage is TRBV28 and J usage is TRBJ1-4, with D maybe TRBD1 (6 bases). The V end was cut by 2 bases, the J end by 5 bases, with 9 bases between. Per germline, CDR1 MDHEN and CDR2 SYDVKM. The CDR3 length is 14 residues. CDR3 region: CASSLRGGNEKLFF. In nucleotides, the CDR3 is TGTGCCAGCAGTTTAAGGGGGGGAAATGAAAAACTGTTTTTT. The full variable domain, its missing parts supplied by reference TRBV28 and TRBJ1-4, is DVKVTQSSRYLVKRTGEKVFLECVQDMDHENMFWYRQDPGLGLRLIYFSYDVKMKEKGDIPEGYSVSREKKERFSLILESASTNQTSMYLCASSLRGGNEKLFFGSGTQLSVL.

The V gene is TRBV7-2, the J gene TRBJ1-4, with a tentative D call TRBD1 (5 bases). The germline CDR1 and CDR2 sequences are SGHTA and FQGNSA. CDR3 size: 13 residues. Trimming stripped 5 bases from V and 8 bases from J, with 12 bases between. The CDR3 bases are TGTGCCAGCAGCCTAATTTGGGGCGAAAAACTGTTTTTT. Amino acid sequence: CASSLIWGEKLFF.

The V call is TRBV5-6, the J call TRBJ1-5; D gene uncertain. V was shortened by 4 bases and J by 1 base, with 12 bases between the two germline ends. CDR3 length: 15 residues. The germline V gene has CDR1 SGHDT and CDR2 YYEEEE. The CDR3 sequence is CASSARGVSNQPQHF. In DNA, the CDR3 is TGTGCCAGCAGCGCGCGGGGAGTCAGCAATCAGCCCCAGCATTTT.

The rearrangement links TRBV28 to TRBJ2-1, with TRBD2 matching 7 bases. Trimming took 1 base from V and 9 from J; bases not matched to a gene: 12. Germline CDR1 and CDR2: MDHEN and SYDVKM. The CDR3 covers 16 residues. The CDR3 loop reads CASSLFGGIGFGEQFF. CDR3 DNA sequence: TGTGCCAGCAGTTTATTCGGGGGGATAGGGTTCGGTGAGCAGTTCTTC.

This clone was seen a few times. The CDR3 DNA reads as TGCGCCAGCAGCTCCGACAGGGGCACAGATACGCAGTATTTT. Encoded protein: CASSSDRGTDTQYF. This chain joins TRBV5-1 and TRBJ2-3; 7 positions match TRBD1. CDR1 and CDR2 from the germline V gene are SGHRS and YFSETQ. J lost 1 base, V lost 3 bases, and 2 bases had no gene match. The CDR3 sequence is 14 residues long.

In its sample, this clone was seen a few times. The chain employs TRBV9 and TRBJ2-4, with TRBD2 as a possible D gene (5 bases). Trimming shortened V by 4 bases and J by 8 bases, and 13 bases separated the two germline ends. The CDR3 covers 13 residues. In germline, CDR1 is SGDLS, CDR2 YYNGEE. The CDR3 nucleotides are TGTGCCAGCAGCCCCCCTAGGCGGGACATTCAGTACTTC. Its protein is CASSPPRRDIQYF. The variable domain in full, with the rest retrieved from reference TRBV9 and TRBJ2-4, is DSGVTQTPKHLITATGQRVTLRCSPRSGDLSVYWYQQSLDQGLQFLIQYYNGEERAKGNILERFSAQQFPDLHSELNLSSLELGDSALYFCASSPPRRDIQYFGAGTRLSVL.

This clone was seen once. The genes are TRBV4-2 and TRBJ2-1; TRBD1 agrees at 7 bases. After removal of 1 base from V and 2 bases from J, the junction contained 5 bases not matched to a gene. The CDR3 covers 16 residues. Germline values: CDR1 LGHNA, CDR2 YNFKEQ. The CDR3 nucleotides are TGTGCCAGCAGCCAAGGGGTACAGGGGACCTACAATGAGCAGTTCTTC. It translates to CASSQGVQGTYNEQFF.

V usage is TRBV15 and J usage is TRBJ2-7, with 7 bases that match TRBD1. Per germline, CDR1 LNHNV and CDR2 YYDKDF (reference sequence). This CDR3 region has 14 residues. J was trimmed by 3 bases and V by 4 bases; bases with no gene match: 6. This chain's CDR3 is CATSNTGQHYEQYF. For the CDR3, the DNA is TGTGCCACCAGCAACACGGGACAGCACTACGAGCAGTACTTC.

The gene calls are TRBV9 and TRBJ2-7, with 8 bases fitting TRBD2. With V trimmed by 4 bases and J by 3 bases, 3 bases remained unmatched. This CDR3 comprises 13 residues. Germline CDR1 is SGDLS and CDR2 is YYNGEE. The chain's CDR3 is CASSRSGSYEQYF. For the CDR3, the DNA is TGTGCCAGCAGCAGGAGCGGGAGCTACGAGCAGTACTTC.

Only one count was recorded for this clone. This chain uses TRBV18 with TRBJ2-7, with TRBD1 matching 10 bases. CDR1 and CDR2 (germline): KGHSH, LQKENI. J was trimmed by 1 base and V by 4 bases; bases with no gene match: 7. The CDR3 sequence is 16 residues long. The CDR3 bases are TGTGCCAGCTCACTCGTCCGGGACAGGGGATCCTACGAGCAGTACTTC. This sequence encodes CASSLVRDRGSYEQYF. Full variable domain (outside the CDR3, taken from reference TRBV18 and TRBJ2-7): NAGVMQNPRHLVRRRGQEARLRCSPMKGHSHVYWYRQLPEEGLKFMVYLQKENIIDESGMPKERFSAEFPKEGPSILRIQQVVRGDSAAYFCASSLVRDRGSYEQYFGPGTRLTVT.

The chain has TRBV4-2 and TRBJ2-7; D may be TRBD2 (5 bases). The CDR3 sequence is 14 residues long. Per germline, CDR1 LGHNA and CDR2 YNFKEQ. Trimming took 0 bases from V and 3 from J, leaving 9 bases between them. The CDR3 is CASSQDRGYYEQYF. The CDR3 DNA sequence: TGTGCCAGCAGCCAAGATAGAGGGTACTACGAGCAGTACTTC.

J is TRBJ2-1 and V is TRBV19, with D hard to call. Germline lookup yields CDR1 LNHDA and CDR2 SQIVND (reference sequence). The CDR3 consists of 16 residues. Trimming left V 6 bases short and J 7 bases short, with 22 bases between. The DNA of the CDR3 is TGTGCCAGTAGCGTCGGATCCTCTTTCGGGTTGAATGAGCAGTTCTTC. Amino acids: CASSVGSSFGLNEQFF.

The gene calls are TRBV9 and TRBJ2-1, with TRBD2 identical over 11 bases. V lost 4 bases, J lost 5 bases, and 5 bases stayed unmatched. CDR3 length: 15 amino acids. Germline CDR1 and CDR2: SGDLS and YYNGEE. CDR3 region: CASSPGTSGNNEQFF. CDR3 nucleotide sequence: TGTGCCAGCAGCCCCGGGACTAGCGGAAACAATGAGCAGTTCTTC.

The chain combines TRBV30 with TRBJ1-6; no firm D call. The germline V gene encodes CDR1 GTSNPN and CDR2 SVGIG (reference sequence). The CDR3 spans 13 residues. V lost 1 base and J lost 2, with 3 bases in between. CDR3 residues: CAWSATYNSPLHF. The CDR3 DNA sequence: TGTGCCTGGAGTGCAACCTATAATTCACCCCTCCACTTT.

This clone has a single count. V gene TRBV7-8 combines with J gene TRBJ1-5, with D possibly TRBD1 on 6 matching bases. This CDR3 spans 15 amino acids. Germline values: CDR1 SGHVS, CDR2 FQNEAQ. Trimming removed 1 base from V and 3 bases from J, with 10 bases in between. The CDR3 sequence is CASSLEGHPNQPQHF. CDR3 bases: TGTGCCAGCAGCTTAGAGGGACACCCCAATCAGCCCCAGCATTTT.

This clone was counted only a few times. V is TRBV5-1 and J is TRBJ2-3, with TRBD2 matching 9 bases. Trimming took 4 bases from V and 6 from J; bases not matched to a gene: 12. The CDR3 runs 16 residues. Germline CDR1 reads SGHRS; CDR2 reads YFSETQ. The chain's CDR3 is CASSRSGRGGGDTQYF. The CDR3 DNA sequence: TGCGCCAGCAGCCGTAGCGGGAGAGGGGGTGGGGATACGCAGTATTTT.

The V and J genes are TRBV9 and TRBJ1-2; D possibly corresponds to TRBD1 (5 bases). From germline, CDR1 is SGDLS and CDR2 YYNGEE. The CDR3 runs 15 residues. Trimming stripped 5 bases from V and 0 bases from J, with 14 bases between. This CDR3 is CASSLTVNANYGYTF. The CDR3 DNA reads as TGTGCCAGCAGTTTGACAGTGAATGCTAACTATGGCTACACCTTC.

The chain has TRBV28 and TRBJ2-7, with TRBD1 matching over 8 bases. Germline trimming cut 6 bases from V and 3 bases from J; bases unmatched to any gene: 4. The CDR3 contains 13 residues. Germline V gene sequence: CDR1 MDHEN, CDR2 SYDVKM. The CDR3 spells CASRLGQVYEQYF. CDR3 sequence (DNA): TGTGCCAGCAGACTGGGACAGGTCTACGAGCAGTACTTC.